The sample holds many counts of the clone carrying this T cell receptor beta chain. It was RNA transcripts that yielded the amplified TCR beta CDR3 regions. HTBI primers drove first-round RT-PCR of the TCR CDR3. TCRdb re-called the multiplex PCR reads with MiXCR, one entry per CDR3 protein. The top ten hold roughly 7.5% of the sample, which has under 300,000 distinct CDR3 sequences, less than 15% seen once. This entry is derived from a study of T cells in Graves' hyperthyroidism and ophthalmopathy. Germline lookup yields CDR1 SEHNR and CDR2 FQNEAQ (reference sequence). The CDR3 has 13 residues. V gave up 5 bases and J gave up 6 bases, with 14 bases separating them. Every diagnosis used clinical symptoms, serum thyroxine and TRAb, thyroid ultrasound and orbital computed tomography.

The chain is built from TRBV7-9 and TRBJ2-7; the D gene could be TRBD1 or TRBD2 (5 bases each). The sample taken for sequencing was blood. The receptor comes from a young woman with Graves' hyperthyroidism that later progressed to Graves' ophthalmopathy. CDR3 in DNA: TGTGCCAGCAGCCCGGGGCCAGCCCCCGAGCAGTACTTC. Protein sequence: CASSPGPAPEQYF.